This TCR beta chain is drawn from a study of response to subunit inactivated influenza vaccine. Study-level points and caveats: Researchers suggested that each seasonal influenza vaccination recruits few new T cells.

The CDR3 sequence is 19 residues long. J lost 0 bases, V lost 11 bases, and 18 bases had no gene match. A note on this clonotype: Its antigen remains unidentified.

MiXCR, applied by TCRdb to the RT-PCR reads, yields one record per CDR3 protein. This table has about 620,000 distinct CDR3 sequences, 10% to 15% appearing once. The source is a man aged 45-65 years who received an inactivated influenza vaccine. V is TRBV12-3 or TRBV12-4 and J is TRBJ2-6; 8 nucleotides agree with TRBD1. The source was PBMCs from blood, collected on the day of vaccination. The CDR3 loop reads CACCLRGTGIPSGANVLTF. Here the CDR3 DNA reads TGTGCCTGCTGTCTCAGAGGGACAGGCATTCCCTCTGGGGCCAACGTCCTGACTTTC.